One sample yielded the 10 T cell receptor beta chains listed below, sequenced in a study of cytomegalovirus exposure and HLA in healthy donors. PCR amplification relied on 60 Vbeta primers (plus 13 Jbeta primers). Sequencing used immunoSEQ multiplex PCR; TCRdb keeps in-frame clones, though not all of them. Altogether 190,000 or so clones are present, 75% to 85% being singletons, with the ten largest covering about 0.63%. What was sequenced was PBMCs. The receptor source for this set is a boy between 5 and 17 years old in good health and CMV-seronegative.

The chain is built from TRBV19 and TRBJ2-7, with 8 bases identical to TRBD1. The CDR3 runs to 13 residues. Germline-derived CDR1 and CDR2 are LNHDA and SQIVND (reference sequence). V lost 7 bases and J lost 5; bases outside the gene matches: 7. CDR3: CASKDRGDNEQYF. In DNA, the CDR3 is TGTGCCAGTAAAGACAGGGGCGACAACGAGCAGTACTTC.

The chain recombines TRBV2 with TRBJ1-1; D is uncertain. Trimming took 6 bases from V and 2 from J, leaving 16 bases between them. The length of the CDR3 is 15 residues. Germline V gene sequence: CDR1 SNHLY, CDR2 FYNNEI. CDR3 residues: CASRARGTLNTEAFF. DNA of the CDR3: TGTGCCAGCAGGGCCCGGGGAACACTTAACACTGAAGCTTTCTTT. The full variable domain, in which reference TRBV2 and TRBJ1-1 provide the parts outside the CDR3, is EPEVTQTPSHQVTQMGQEVILRCVPISNHLYFYWYRQILGQKVEFLVSFYNNEISEKSEIFDDQFSVERPDGSNFTLKIRSTKLEDSAMYFCASRARGTLNTEAFFGQGTRLTVV.

A single count supports this clone. The chain joins TRBV11-1 to TRBJ1-4; D gene uncertain. Between the trimmed V and J ends, which lost 2 bases and 2 bases, there was a span of 9 bases. Germline V lookup: CDR1 SGHAT, CDR2 FQDESV (reference sequence). This CDR3 is built from 15 residues. CDR3 sequence: CASSLNPGTNEKLFF. The CDR3 nucleotides read TGTGCCAGCAGCTTAAATCCGGGGACTAATGAAAAACTGTTTTTT.

This clone has just a few counts. The chain joins TRBV18 to TRBJ2-7; tentative D call: TRBD2 (5 bases). This CDR3 is built from 14 residues. Trimming stripped 3 bases from V and 3 bases from J, with 12 bases between. Germline assignment: CDR1 KGHSH and CDR2 LQKENI. CDR3 nucleotides: TGTGCCAGCTCACCGGAGTCGGGATACTACGAGCAGTACTTC. This translates into CASSPESGYYEQYF.

The rearrangement uses TRBV9 and TRBJ2-2; TRBD2 agrees at 11 bases. V dropped 4 bases and J dropped 5; count of bases not matched to a gene: 10. CDR1 is SGDLS and CDR2 is YYNGEE in the germline V gene. The CDR3 is 17 residues long. CDR3 coding DNA: TGTGCCAGCAGCCCGAGGGTAGCGGGAGGGCTTACCGGGGAGCTGTTTTTT. This encodes CASSPRVAGGLTGELFF.

The chain links TRBV30 to TRBJ2-7; TRBD1 agrees at 10 bases. The trim removed 5 bases at V and 0 bases at J, leaving 10 bases unmatched. CDR1 GTSNPN and CDR2 SVGIG come from the germline V gene (reference sequence). CDR3 length: 16 amino acids. CDR3 region: CAWHQDRGVVSYEQYF. In DNA, the CDR3 is TGTGCCTGGCACCAGGACAGGGGGGTCGTCTCCTACGAGCAGTACTTC.

The chain employs TRBV19 and TRBJ2-7; tentative D call: TRBD2 (7 bases). The CDR3 has 15 amino acids. Trimming shortened V by 10 bases and J by 0 bases, and 19 bases separated the two germline ends. Germline values: CDR1 LNHDA, CDR2 SQIVND (reference sequence). In DNA, the CDR3 is TGTGCCACCTCCCCACAGGGACTAATCTCCTACGAGCAGTACTTC. It is translated as CATSPQGLISYEQYF.

This clone was detected a few times. This chain uses TRBV6-6 with TRBJ2-2, with D hard to call. Germline lookup yields CDR1 MNHNY and CDR2 SVGAGI (reference sequence). The CDR3 has 16 amino acids. The V end lost 1 base, the J end lost 3 bases, and 12 bases lay between the germline ends. CDR3 in amino acids: CASSYYPGRDTGELFF. The CDR3 DNA follows: TGTGCCAGCAGTTACTACCCAGGCAGAGACACCGGGGAGCTGTTTTTT.

J is TRBJ1-1 and V is TRBV5-6, with D perhaps TRBD1 (6 bases). The CDR3 loop spans 17 amino acids. V was trimmed by 3 bases and J by 0 bases, leaving 18 bases between them. Germline V gene sequence: CDR1 SGHDT, CDR2 YYEEEE. The CDR3 loop reads CASSWGRVGIMNTEAFF. The CDR3 DNA reads as TGTGCCAGCAGCTGGGGGCGTGTAGGGATCATGAACACTGAAGCTTTCTTT.

The rearrangement uses TRBV19 and TRBJ2-6, with 7 bases aligning to TRBD1. The V and J ends lost 4 bases and 4 bases, in that order; junction bases with no gene match: 10. The CDR3 contains 17 residues. Germline V gene data show CDR1 as LNHDA and CDR2 as SQIVND (reference sequence). CDR3 in amino acids: CASSTSPTGAGANVLTF. CDR3 DNA: TGTGCCAGTAGTACTTCCCCTACAGGGGCAGGGGCCAACGTCCTGACTTTC.